The entry below gives a single TCR beta chain sequence along with its context. Its antigen remains unidentified. The data were obtained in a study of a mutant IDH1 vaccine in newly diagnosed glioma. Documented time point: week 35, safety follow-up. Every vaccine dose comprised 300 ug of mutant IDH1 20-mer peptide plus topical imiquimod. Method: immunoSEQ multiplex PCR; TCRdb's copy keeps in-frame clones and lacks some. The sample lists tens of thousands of clones, 80% to 90% seen once, with 5% to 6.5% in the top ten. Specimen: PBMCs, collected from a glioma patient whose treatment included an IDH1 peptide vaccine. This clonotype was obtained from a man aged 40-50 years with glioma.

CDR3: CASSLTAYNEQFF. CDR3 nucleotide sequence: TGCGCCAGCAGCTTGACCGCCTACAATGAGCAGTTCTTC. The rearrangement joins TRBV5-1 to TRBJ2-1, with D uncertain. With 1 base removed from V and 2 bases from J, the gap between germline ends came to 4 bases. Germline CDR1 SGHRS, CDR2 YFSETQ. The CDR3 has 13 residues.